Listed below are T cell receptor beta chains from one sample, sequenced in a study of T cell repertoires in cytomegalovirus infection. TCRdb called the reads again in MiXCR, with one record for every CDR3 protein. Of 450,000 to 650,000 distinct CDR3 sequences in the sample, less than 30% were seen once. The sequenced sample was PBMCs. All receptors come from a human donor in good health (CMV status not recorded). Some clones in this sample may be carry-over from other donors' samples. Each CDR3 is given with its conserved first and last residue. The D gene is left open where the match is weak. Only part of the rows carry a size: once, few, many, or a class if the clone is expanded.

>.|TRBV20-1|TRBJ1-6|.
CSASQGIHNSPLHF
TGCAGTGCTAGCCAGGGGATTCATAATTCACCCCTCCACTTT
>TRBD1|TRBV4-3|TRBJ1-1|.
CASSLRDRNTEAFF
TGCGCCAGCAGCCTCCGGGACAGGAACACTGAAGCTTTCTTT
>.|TRBV24-1|TRBJ1-1|few
CATSDLEKIRGRRGLEAFF
TGTGCCACCAGTGATCTTGAAAAGATACGAGGGCGAAGAGGGCTCGAAGCTTTCTTT
>.|TRBV7-8|TRBJ1-3|.
CASTPGRRIGNTIYF
TGTGCCAGCACCCCGGGACGGAGAATTGGAAACACCATATATTTT
>.|TRBV19|TRBJ1-2|many
CASSPQGHNYGYTF
TGTGCCAGCAGCCCCCAGGGACATAACTATGGCTACACCTTC
>.|TRBV6-5|TRBJ1-3|.
CASSYSVGYTIYF
TGTGCCAGCAGCTACTCGGTTGGATACACCATATATTTT
>.|TRBV27|TRBJ1-1|.
CASSSEGANTEAFF
TGTGCCAGCAGTTCAGAGGGCGCGAACACTGAAGCTTTCTTT
>.|TRBV27|TRBJ1-6|.
CASSFLGRDNSPLHF
TGTGCCAGCAGTTTTTTGGGGCGCGATAATTCACCCCTCCACTTT
>.|TRBV29-1|TRBJ2-1|.
CSVNFGISYNEQFF
TGCAGCGTTAATTTCGGTATATCCTACAATGAGCAGTTCTTC
>TRBD2|TRBV7-2|TRBJ2-1|many
CASSFSGRAVNEQFF
TGTGCCAGCAGCTTTAGCGGGAGGGCCGTGAATGAGCAGTTCTTC
>TRBD1|TRBV18|TRBJ1-1|few
CASSTQGGTEAFF
TGTGCCAGCTCAACTCAGGGGGGCACTGAAGCTTTCTTT
>.|TRBV12-3/TRBV12-4|TRBJ2-3|few
CASSLDRGSPTDTQYF
TGTGCCAGCAGTTTGGACCGCGGGTCCCCCACAGATACGCAGTATTTT
>.|TRBV7-8|TRBJ2-3|many
CASSPRPPFGSTDTQYF
TGTGCCAGCAGCCCCAGACCCCCTTTTGGCAGCACAGATACGCAGTATTTT
>.|TRBV14|TRBJ1-1|few
CASSRGTGFREAFF
TGTGCCAGCAGCCGCGGAACAGGGTTTCGTGAAGCTTTCTTT
>.|TRBV28|TRBJ2-2|few
CASSSTTLGSLNTGELFF
TGTGCCAGCAGTTCAACAACTTTGGGGTCCTTGAACACCGGGGAGCTGTTTTTT
>TRBD2|TRBV6-2/TRBV6-3|TRBJ2-2|.
CASSLGSGRALAGELFF
TGTGCCAGCAGTTTGGGGAGCGGGAGGGCCCTCGCCGGGGAGCTGTTTTTT